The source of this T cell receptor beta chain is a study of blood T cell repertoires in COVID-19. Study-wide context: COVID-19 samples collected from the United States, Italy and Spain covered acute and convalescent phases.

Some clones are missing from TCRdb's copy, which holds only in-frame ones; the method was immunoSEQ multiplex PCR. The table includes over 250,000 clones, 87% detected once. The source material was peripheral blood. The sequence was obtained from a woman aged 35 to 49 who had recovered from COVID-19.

The CDR3 DNA reads TGTGCCAGTAGGGAACTAGCGGGGGGGAGTGGAGATACGCAGTATTTT. Its protein product is CASRELAGGSGDTQYF. The chain has TRBV19 and TRBJ2-3; 13 bases are shared with TRBD2. The CDR3 runs 16 residues. CDR1 and CDR2 (germline): LNHDA, SQIVND (reference sequence). Trimming removed 6 bases from V and 5 bases from J; junction bases left unmatched: 8.